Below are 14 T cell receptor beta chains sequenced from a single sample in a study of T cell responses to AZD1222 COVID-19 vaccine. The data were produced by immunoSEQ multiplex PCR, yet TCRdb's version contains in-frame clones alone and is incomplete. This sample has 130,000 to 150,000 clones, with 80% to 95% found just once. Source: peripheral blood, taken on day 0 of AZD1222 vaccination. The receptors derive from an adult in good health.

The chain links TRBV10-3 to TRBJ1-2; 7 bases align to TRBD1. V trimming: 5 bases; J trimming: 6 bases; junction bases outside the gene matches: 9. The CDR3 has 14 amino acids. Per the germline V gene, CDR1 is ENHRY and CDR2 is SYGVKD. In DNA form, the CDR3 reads TGTGCCATCAGTCCACAGGGGCCCTGGGATGGCTACACCTTC. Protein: CAISPQGPWDGYTF.

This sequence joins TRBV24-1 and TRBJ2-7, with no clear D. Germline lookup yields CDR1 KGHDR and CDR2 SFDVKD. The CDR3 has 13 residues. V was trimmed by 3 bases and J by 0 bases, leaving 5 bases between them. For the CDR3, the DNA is TGTGCCACCAGTGATCCGTACTCCTACGAGCAGTACTTC. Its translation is CATSDPYSYEQYF.

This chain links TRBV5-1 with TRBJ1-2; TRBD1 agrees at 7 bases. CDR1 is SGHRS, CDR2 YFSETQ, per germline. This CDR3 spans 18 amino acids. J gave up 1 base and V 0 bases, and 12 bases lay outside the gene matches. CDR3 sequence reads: CASSLAKRDSTNNYGYTF. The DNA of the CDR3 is TGCGCCAGCAGCTTGGCCAAGAGGGACAGCACGAATAACTATGGCTACACCTTC.

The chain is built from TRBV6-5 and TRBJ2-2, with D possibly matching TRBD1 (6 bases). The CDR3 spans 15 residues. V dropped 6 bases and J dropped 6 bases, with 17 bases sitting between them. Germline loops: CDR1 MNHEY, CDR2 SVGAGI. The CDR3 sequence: CASRRETGFAGELFF. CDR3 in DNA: TGTGCCAGCAGACGAGAGACAGGTTTCGCCGGGGAGCTGTTTTTT.

CDR3 nucleotide sequence: TGCGCCAGCAGCCAATCACGGACAGGGAGGACGAATTCACCCCTCCACTTT. It is translated as CASSQSRTGRTNSPLHF. The V call is TRBV4-1, the J call TRBJ1-6; 8 bases are a match to TRBD1. This CDR3 is built from 17 residues. Germline V gene lookup returns CDR1 MGHRA and CDR2 YSYEKL. V lost 2 bases to trimming and J lost 7 bases; unmatched junction nucleotides: 10.

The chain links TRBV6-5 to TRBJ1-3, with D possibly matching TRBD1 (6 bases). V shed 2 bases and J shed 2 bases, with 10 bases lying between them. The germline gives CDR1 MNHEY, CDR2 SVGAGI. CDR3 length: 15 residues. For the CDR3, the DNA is TGTGCCAGCAGTTACATCGCAGGGGCTGGAAACACCATATATTTT. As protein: CASSYIAGAGNTIYF.

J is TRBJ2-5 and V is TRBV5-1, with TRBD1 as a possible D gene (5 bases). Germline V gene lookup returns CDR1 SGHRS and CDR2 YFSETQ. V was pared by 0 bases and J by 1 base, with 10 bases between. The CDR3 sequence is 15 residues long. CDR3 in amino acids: CASSLGAGLQETQYF. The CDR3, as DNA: TGCGCCAGCAGCTTGGGGGCAGGGCTCCAAGAGACCCAGTACTTC.

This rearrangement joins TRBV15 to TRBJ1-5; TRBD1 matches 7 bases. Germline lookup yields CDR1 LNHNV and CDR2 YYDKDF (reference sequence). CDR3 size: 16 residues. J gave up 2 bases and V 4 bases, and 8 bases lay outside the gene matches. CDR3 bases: TGTGCCACCAGCATCCGTCAGGGGGGAGGCAATCAGCCCCAGCATTTT. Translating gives CATSIRQGGGNQPQHF.

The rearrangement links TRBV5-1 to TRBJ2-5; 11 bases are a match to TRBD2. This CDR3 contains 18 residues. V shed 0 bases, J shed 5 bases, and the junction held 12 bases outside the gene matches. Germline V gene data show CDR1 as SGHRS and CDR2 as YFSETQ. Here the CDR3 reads CASSLEPPLAGGGETQYF. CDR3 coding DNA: TGCGCCAGCAGCTTGGAACCTCCGCTAGCGGGAGGCGGGGAGACCCAGTACTTC.

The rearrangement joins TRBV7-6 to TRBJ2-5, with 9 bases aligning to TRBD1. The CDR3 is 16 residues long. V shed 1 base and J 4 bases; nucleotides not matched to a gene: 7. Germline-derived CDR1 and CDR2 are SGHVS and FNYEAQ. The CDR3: CASSLGAQGAGETQYF. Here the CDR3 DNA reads TGTGCCAGCAGCTTAGGAGCACAGGGGGCGGGAGAGACCCAGTACTTC.

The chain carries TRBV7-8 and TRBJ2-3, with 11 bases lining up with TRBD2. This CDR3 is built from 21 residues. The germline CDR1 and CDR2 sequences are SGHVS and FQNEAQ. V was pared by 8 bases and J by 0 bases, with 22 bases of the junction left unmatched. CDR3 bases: TGTGCCAGCTCTCTGAGCAGGAGTCTTCCGGGACTAGCGGCGAGCACAGATACGCAGTATTTT. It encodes CASSLSRSLPGLAASTDTQYF.

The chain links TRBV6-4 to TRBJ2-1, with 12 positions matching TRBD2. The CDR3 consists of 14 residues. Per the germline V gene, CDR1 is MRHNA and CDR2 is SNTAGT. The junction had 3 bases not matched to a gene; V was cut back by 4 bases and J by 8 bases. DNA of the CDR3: TGTGCCAGCAGTGCGACTAGCGGGAGAGATGAGCAGTTCTTC. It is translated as CASSATSGRDEQFF.

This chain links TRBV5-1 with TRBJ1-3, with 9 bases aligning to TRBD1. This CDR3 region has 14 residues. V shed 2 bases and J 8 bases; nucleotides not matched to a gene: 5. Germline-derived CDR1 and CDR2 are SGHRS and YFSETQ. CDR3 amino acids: CASSLQGARDTIYF. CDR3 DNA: TGCGCCAGCAGCTTACAGGGGGCGCGGGACACCATATATTTT.

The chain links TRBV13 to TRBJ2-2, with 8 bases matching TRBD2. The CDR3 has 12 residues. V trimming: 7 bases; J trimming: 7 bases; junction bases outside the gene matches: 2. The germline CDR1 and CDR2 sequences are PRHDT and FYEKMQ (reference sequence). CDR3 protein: CASTRGGGELFF. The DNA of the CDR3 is TGTGCCAGCACCCGGGGGGGCGGGGAGCTGTTTTTT.